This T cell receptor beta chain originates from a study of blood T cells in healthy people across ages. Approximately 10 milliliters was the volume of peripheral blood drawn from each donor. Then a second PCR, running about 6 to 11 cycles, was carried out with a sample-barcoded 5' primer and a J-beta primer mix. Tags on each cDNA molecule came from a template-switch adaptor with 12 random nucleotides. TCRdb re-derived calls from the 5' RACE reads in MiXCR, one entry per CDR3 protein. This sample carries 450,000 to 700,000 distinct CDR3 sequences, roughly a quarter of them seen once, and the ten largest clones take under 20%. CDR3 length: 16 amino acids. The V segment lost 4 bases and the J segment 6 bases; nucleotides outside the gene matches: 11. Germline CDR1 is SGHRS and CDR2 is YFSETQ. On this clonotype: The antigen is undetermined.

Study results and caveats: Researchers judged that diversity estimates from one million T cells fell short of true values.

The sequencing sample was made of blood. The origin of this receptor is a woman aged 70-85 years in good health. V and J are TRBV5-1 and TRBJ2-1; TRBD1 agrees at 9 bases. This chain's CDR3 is CASSRAGTGNFNEQFF. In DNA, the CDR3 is TGCGCCAGCAGCAGGGCCGGGACAGGGAATTTCAATGAGCAGTTCTTC.